This T cell receptor beta chain was found in a study of breast tumors, draining lymph nodes, adjacent tissues. TCRdb re-derived calls from the multiplex PCR reads in MiXCR, one entry per CDR3 protein. The data show fewer than 200,000 distinct CDR3 sequences, with around a third seen just once and around 3.5% held by the top ten. Samples came from axillary lymph nodes draining the breast cancer. There are a few counts of this clonotype. This clonotype was sampled from a female donor with breast cancer. Some clones in this sample may be carry-over from other donors' samples. Sequencing was performed on axillary lymph node tissue.

CDR3 residues: CASSLVGHPYQETQYF. The CDR3 bases are TGTGCCAGCAGCTTAGTAGGACACCCGTACCAAGAGACCCAGTACTTC. V and J are TRBV11-2 and TRBJ2-5; perhaps TRBD1 as D (5 bases). Germline V lookup: CDR1 SGHAT, CDR2 FQNNGV. Trimming took 1 base from V and 0 from J, leaving 12 bases between them. This CDR3 has 16 amino acids.